This T cell receptor (beta chain) was sequenced in a study of vaccination effects on CD4 cells after COVID-19. ViraFEST expansion of antigen-specific CD4+ T cells with viral peptide pools preceded sequencing. Following a roughly 10-day culture, CD4+ T cells were purified. Participants completed two doses of the BNT162b2 or mRNA-1273 vaccine. Vaccine recipients had no previous SARS-CoV-2 infection; their nucleocapsid antibodies were negative. Comment on this clone: Its target is unknown.

The CDR3 has 14 residues. Germline CDR1 and CDR2: SGHNT and YYREEE (reference sequence). The V end was cut by 0 bases, the J end by 4 bases, with 7 bases between. The repertoire was sequenced with immunoSEQ multiplex PCR; TCRdb's copy has only in-frame clones and lacks some. The repertoire has 75,000 to 100,000 clones, roughly 73% of them found once; the top ten carry 0.85% to 1.2%. V gene TRBV5-4 combines with J gene TRBJ2-2; D perhaps matches TRBD2 (5 bases). The receptor was derived from a human donor who received a COVID-19 vaccine. This material consisted of CD4+ T cells from PBMCs cultured with HCoV-OC43 spike peptides, taken after COVID-19 vaccination. The subset denotes: HCoV-OC43 spike overlapping peptide pool stimulation. In DNA form, the CDR3 reads TGTGCCAGCAGCTTGGTCCGGGGCACCGGGGAGCTGTTTTTT. Protein: CASSLVRGTGELFF.